The rows below give T cell receptor beta chains drawn from one sample of a study of early T cells in non-severe SARS-CoV-2 infection. TCRdb called the 5' RACE reads again in MiXCR, with one record for every CDR3 protein. Of around 70,000 distinct CDR3 sequences listed, more than 9% were seen once; the top ten hold 3.5% to 4.5%. The sequenced sample was whole blood. The receptors come from an adult who was a healthcare worker with PCR-confirmed SARS-CoV-2 infection or an uninfected control (not recorded which). Each CDR3 is given with its conserved first and last residue. Fields, in order: clone size, J gene, D gene, V gene, CDR3 protein, CDR3 DNA. A D gene is named only where the DNA matches it firmly. Clone size appears in some rows only: once, few, many, or a class for an expanded clone.

size: .; J: TRBJ2-3; D: TRBD2; V: TRBV5-1; CDR3: CASSKSGSRTDTQYF; DNA: TGCGCCAGCAGTAAAAGCGGGAGCCGCACAGATACGCAGTATTTT
size: few; J: TRBJ1-1; D: .; V: TRBV11-2; CDR3: CASSLEGGSTEAFF; DNA: TGTGCCAGCAGCTTAGAGGGGGGGAGTACTGAAGCTTTCTTT
size: few; J: TRBJ2-2; D: TRBD1; V: TRBV9; CDR3: CASSSTRTRGLGELFF; DNA: TGTGCCAGCAGCTCCACTAGGACAAGGGGGCTCGGGGAGCTGTTTTTT
size: many; J: TRBJ2-1; D: TRBD2; V: TRBV2; CDR3: CASSSLTSNNEQFF; DNA: TGTGCCAGCAGTTCGCTGACTAGCAACAATGAGCAGTTCTTC
size: many; J: TRBJ2-5; D: .; V: TRBV28; CDR3: CASMESLETQYF; DNA: TGTGCCAGCATGGAGTCCTTGGAGACCCAGTACTTC
size: many; J: TRBJ2-3; D: .; V: TRBV6-1; CDR3: CASIWGREDTQYF; DNA: TGTGCCAGCATATGGGGGCGGGAAGATACGCAGTATTTT
size: many; J: TRBJ1-1; D: .; V: TRBV11-3; CDR3: CASSFGEGTEAFF; DNA: TGTGCCAGCAGCTTTGGGGAGGGGACTGAAGCTTTCTTT
size: many; J: TRBJ2-7; D: .; V: TRBV18; CDR3: CASSYGSSTYEQYF; DNA: TGTGCCAGCTCTTACGGGAGTAGCACCTACGAGCAGTACTTC
size: many; J: TRBJ2-1; D: TRBD2; V: TRBV7-2; CDR3: CASSHSGRAVEQFF; DNA: TGTGCCAGCAGCCATAGCGGGAGGGCCGTGGAGCAGTTCTTC
size: many; J: TRBJ2-2; D: TRBD1; V: TRBV5-1; CDR3: CASSFRTGRTGELFF; DNA: TGCGCCAGCAGCTTCCGGACAGGGCGGACCGGGGAGCTGTTTTTT
size: .; J: TRBJ2-4; D: .; V: TRBV9; CDR3: CASSDGVLGNIQYF; DNA: TGTGCCAGCAGCGATGGGGTGCTGGGAAACATTCAGTACTTC